This passage covers 25 T cell receptor beta chains from one sample sequenced in a study of cytomegalovirus exposure and HLA in healthy donors. Amplification used 60 Vbeta primers and 13 Jbeta primers. The repertoire was sequenced with immunoSEQ multiplex PCR; TCRdb's copy has only in-frame clones and lacks some. The sample table includes about 52,000 clones. The sample was PBMCs. The receptors shown here come from a woman in her fifties or sixties in good health and CMV-seropositive.

The rearrangement links TRBV20-1 to TRBJ2-3; D is possibly TRBD2 (5 bases). CDR1 is DFQATT, CDR2 SNEGSKA, per germline (reference sequence). V gave up 1 base and J gave up 15 bases, with 14 bases separating them. CDR3 length: 11 residues. CDR3 sequence (DNA): TGCAGTGCTAGAGTCGGAGGCAGCACCTATTTT. This encodes CSARVGGSTYF.

The chain is built from TRBV7-9 and TRBJ2-5; possibly TRBD2 for D (6 bases). The CDR3 is 17 residues long. Per germline, CDR1 SEHNR and CDR2 FQNEAQ (reference sequence). V was trimmed by 2 bases and J by 2 bases, leaving 18 bases between them. The CDR3 sequence: CASSLLTGAGIQETQYF. CDR3 bases: TGTGCCAGCAGCTTACTAACCGGGGCGGGGATACAAGAGACCCAGTACTTC.

The DNA of the CDR3 is TGTGCCAGCAGCTTTCAGGGTGGGTACGAGCAGTACTTC. It is translated as CASSFQGGYEQYF. The rearrangement uses TRBV7-3 and TRBJ2-7; TRBD1 is a possible D gene (5 bases). V was trimmed by 3 bases and J by 4 bases, leaving 10 bases between them. Germline V gene lookup returns CDR1 SGHTA and CDR2 FQGTGA. This CDR3 region has 13 residues. The full variable domain, with the rest looked up from reference TRBV7-3 and TRBJ2-7, is GAGVSQTPSNKVTEKGKYVELRCDPISGHTALYWYRQSLGQGPEFLIYFQGTGAADDSGLPNDRFFAVRPEGSVSTLKIQRTERGDSAVYLCASSFQGGYEQYFGPGTRLTVT.

This chain uses TRBV5-6 with TRBJ2-5, with TRBD1 matching 7 bases. This CDR3 region has 15 residues. The trim removed 0 bases at V and 5 bases at J, leaving 7 bases unmatched. The V gene's germline CDR1 is SGHDT and CDR2 YYEEEE. The DNA of the CDR3 is TGTGCCAGCAGCTTGGGGCCCAGGACAGGCGAGACCCAGTACTTC. Amino acids: CASSLGPRTGETQYF.

The chain recombines TRBV7-9 with TRBJ2-7; 7 nucleotides match TRBD1. The germline CDR1 and CDR2 sequences are SEHNR and FQNEAQ (reference sequence). V shed 7 bases, J shed 1 base, and the junction held 7 bases outside the gene matches. CDR3 size: 14 residues. CDR3 amino acids: CASTSTGPSYEQYF. The CDR3 bases are TGTGCCAGCACATCGACAGGGCCTTCCTACGAGCAGTACTTC.

The chain combines TRBV10-3 with TRBJ1-1; 9 nucleotides line up with TRBD1. The CDR3 contains 15 residues. CDR1 and CDR2 from the germline V gene are ENHRY and SYGVKD. V lost 3 bases to trimming and J lost 2 bases; unmatched junction nucleotides: 4. The CDR3 region is CAISDTGGLNTEAFF. DNA for the CDR3: TGTGCCATCAGTGATACAGGGGGCCTAAACACTGAAGCTTTCTTT.

This chain connects TRBV10-3 to TRBJ2-3; D is possibly TRBD2 (5 bases). V was trimmed by 8 bases and J by 6 bases, leaving 15 bases between them. CDR3 length: 13 residues. Germline CDR1 ENHRY, CDR2 SYGVKD. The CDR3 DNA sequence: TGTGCCATCGGTAGCGAGAGTAGGGATACGCAGTATTTT. Translation: CAIGSESRDTQYF.

The chain recombines TRBV7-9 with TRBJ1-2; no definite D call. This CDR3 is built from 13 residues. CDR1 is SEHNR, CDR2 FQNEAQ, per germline (reference sequence). V was pared by 1 base and J by 4 bases, with 7 bases between. CDR3 residues: CASSLGGVYGYTF. CDR3 coding DNA: TGTGCCAGCAGCTTAGGGGGAGTCTATGGCTACACCTTC.

J is TRBJ2-7 and V is TRBV7-9; 9 positions agree with TRBD1. J gave up 5 bases and V 5 bases, and 10 bases lay outside the gene matches. Germline CDR1 reads SEHNR; CDR2 reads FQNEAQ (reference sequence). The CDR3 extends over 15 amino acids. CDR3 sequence reads: CASSPPGTGSNEQYF. For the CDR3, the DNA is TGTGCCAGCAGCCCACCCGGGACAGGGTCAAACGAGCAGTACTTC.

This chain uses TRBV18 with TRBJ2-2, with D possibly matching TRBD1 (5 bases). Germline V CDR1 and CDR2: KGHSH, LQKENI. The CDR3 totals 15 residues. The V end lost 0 bases, the J end lost 4 bases, and 9 bases lay between the germline ends. This CDR3 is CASSPPGASTGELFF. The CDR3 DNA follows: TGTGCCAGCTCACCACCAGGGGCTTCCACCGGGGAGCTGTTTTTT.

The chain recombines TRBV28 with TRBJ2-7, with D perhaps matching TRBD2 (5 bases). The CDR3 loop spans 12 amino acids. Germline V lookup: CDR1 MDHEN, CDR2 SYDVKM. Trimming took off 6 bases at V and 4 bases at J, with 10 bases between the two ends. CDR3 sequence (DNA): TGTGCCAGCAGGCCCCCGGGGTACGAGCAGTACTTC. It yields the protein CASRPPGYEQYF. The full variable domain, its missing parts supplied by reference TRBV28 and TRBJ2-7, is DVKVTQSSRYLVKRTGEKVFLECVQDMDHENMFWYRQDPGLGLRLIYFSYDVKMKEKGDIPEGYSVSREKKERFSLILESASTNQTSMYLCASRPPGYEQYFGPGTRLTVT.

The chain has TRBV10-2 and TRBJ2-5; TRBD1 aligns across 8 bases. The ends lost 0 bases at V and 4 bases at J; junction bases unmatched: 10. From germline, CDR1 is WSHSY and CDR2 SAAADI. CDR3 length equals 17 residues. The DNA of the CDR3 is TGCGCCAGCAGTGAGTCGTGGGGCAGGGGGCGCCGAGAGACCCAGTACTTC. Residues: CASSESWGRGRRETQYF.

The chain recombines TRBV5-1 with TRBJ2-5; TRBD2 matches 8 bases. The CDR3 covers 13 residues. After removal of 7 bases from V and 4 bases from J, the junction contained 6 bases not matched to a gene. Looked up from germline, CDR1 is SGHRS and CDR2 is YFSETQ. The CDR3 nucleotides are TGCGCCAGCTCGACCGGGACTAGAGAGACCCAGTACTTC. Encoded protein: CASSTGTRETQYF.

The chain combines TRBV6-5 with TRBJ1-3; TRBD1 agrees at 8 bases. The CDR3 length is 15 residues. V lost 2 bases to trimming and J lost 0 bases; unmatched junction nucleotides: 0. Germline loops: CDR1 MNHEY, CDR2 SVGAGI. The CDR3 region is CASSYDRGSGNTIYF. The CDR3 coding sequence is TGTGCCAGCAGTTACGACAGGGGCTCTGGAAACACCATATATTTT.

This rearrangement joins TRBV6-1 to TRBJ1-1, with D unclear. This CDR3 spans 15 amino acids. Germline V lookup: CDR1 MNHNS, CDR2 SASEGT. Trimming left V 2 bases short and J 5 bases short, with 15 bases between. CDR3 nucleotides: TGTGCCAGCAGTGAATGGGCGGGAAGCCGGACTGAAGCTTTCTTT. It yields the protein CASSEWAGSRTEAFF.

The V call is TRBV10-1, the J call TRBJ2-5, with D possibly being TRBD1 (5 bases). The V and J ends lost 3 bases and 5 bases respectively, with 13 bases between them. The CDR3 loop spans 14 amino acids. CDR1 and CDR2 (germline): WNHNN, SYGVQD (reference sequence). The chain's CDR3 is CASSDQGSGETQYF. The CDR3 DNA reads as TGCGCCAGCAGTGATCAGGGATCCGGGGAGACCCAGTACTTC.

V and J are TRBV27 and TRBJ1-5; D is unclear. V lost 8 bases and J 7 bases, leaving 6 bases between the germline ends. The CDR3 spans 10 residues. CDR1 is MNHEY and CDR2 is SMNVEV in the germline V gene (reference sequence). CDR3 sequence: CASGRQPQHF. CDR3 nucleotides: TGTGCCAGCGGGCGCCAGCCCCAGCATTTT.

This chain connects TRBV28 to TRBJ2-3; D possibly corresponds to TRBD2 (7 bases). The CDR3 length is 14 residues. Germline V gives CDR1 MDHEN, CDR2 SYDVKM. The V and J ends lost 7 bases and 6 bases respectively, with 17 bases between them. The CDR3 DNA reads TGTGCCAGCACCGCCTGGGGGGGCCGGGATACGCAGTATTTT. It specifies CASTAWGGRDTQYF.

This chain's CDR3 is CASRVTGTENTEAFF. The CDR3 nucleotides read TGTGCCAGCAGGGTTACCGGGACAGAGAACACTGAAGCTTTCTTT. The genes are TRBV28 and TRBJ1-1, with 7 nucleotides matching TRBD1. The junction had 8 bases not matched to a gene; V was cut back by 6 bases and J by 1 base. The CDR3 is 15 amino acids. CDR1 MDHEN and CDR2 SYDVKM come from the germline V gene.

The chain links TRBV28 to TRBJ1-1; no definite D call. Germline V gene lookup returns CDR1 MDHEN and CDR2 SYDVKM. This CDR3 spans 12 amino acids. V was pared by 6 bases and J by 5 bases, with 10 bases between. CDR3 region: CASRIEYTEAFF. The CDR3 nucleotides read TGTGCCAGCAGAATAGAGTATACTGAAGCTTTCTTT.

The rearrangement uses TRBV27 and TRBJ2-3, with D unresolved. Trimming cost V 5 bases and J 2 bases, with 14 bases left between them. Per germline, CDR1 MNHEY and CDR2 SMNVEV (reference sequence). The CDR3 is 15 amino acids. CDR3: CASSRLDINTDTQYF. DNA for the CDR3: TGTGCCAGCAGTCGCTTAGACATCAACACAGATACGCAGTATTTT.

The J gene is TRBJ1-4, the V gene TRBV7-9; TRBD1 might be the D (6 bases). Germline CDR1 is SEHNR and CDR2 is FQNEAQ (reference sequence). V was shortened by 5 bases and J by 6 bases, with 16 bases between the two germline ends. This CDR3 spans 15 amino acids. CDR3 sequence: CASSARQDKDEKLFF. DNA for the CDR3: TGTGCCAGCAGCGCCCGACAGGACAAGGATGAAAAACTGTTTTTT.

V and J are TRBV12-5 and TRBJ1-5; tentatively, D is TRBD1 (5 bases). Trimming removed 1 base from V and 4 bases from J, with 11 bases in between. This CDR3 spans 15 amino acids. CDR1 LGHNT and CDR2 FRNRAP come from the germline V gene. The CDR3 here is CASGLGDTGNQPQHF. For the CDR3, the DNA is TGTGCTAGTGGTTTGGGGGATACAGGTAATCAGCCCCAGCATTTT.

This chain links TRBV5-1 with TRBJ2-1, with 9 bases lining up with TRBD2. CDR3 length equals 15 residues. Germline values: CDR1 SGHRS, CDR2 YFSETQ. The V segment lost 10 bases and the J segment 2 bases; nucleotides outside the gene matches: 10. Here the CDR3 reads CASTFSGRAYNEQFF. CDR3 bases: TGCGCCTCGACCTTTAGCGGGAGAGCCTACAATGAGCAGTTCTTC.

This rearrangement joins TRBV28 to TRBJ2-3; 7 bases align to TRBD1. This CDR3 has 16 residues. The V gene end was trimmed by 6 bases and the J gene end by 0 bases; junction bases not matched to a gene: 9. Per the germline V gene, CDR1 is MDHEN and CDR2 is SYDVKM. CDR3 region: CASRLNRGASTDTQYF. CDR3 bases: TGTGCCAGCAGGCTAAACAGGGGAGCTAGCACAGATACGCAGTATTTT.